Each of the 8 T cell receptor beta chains below was sequenced from the same sample in a study of blood T cell repertoires in COVID-19. Repertoires were generated with immunoSEQ multiplex PCR, while TCRdb's copy carries only in-frame clones and drops some. The top ten hold 2% to 3% of the sample, which has hundreds of thousands of clones, around 91% seen once. The sample taken for sequencing was PBMCs or T cells enriched from blood (not recorded which). Receptor source: a woman aged 18-29 years who had recovered from COVID-19.

This chain joins TRBV6-5 and TRBJ1-6; 7 nucleotides align to TRBD1. Germline loops: CDR1 MNHEY, CDR2 SVGAGI. CDR3 length: 16 residues. The V segment lost 2 bases and the J segment 3 bases; nucleotides outside the gene matches: 4. DNA for the CDR3: TGTGCCAGCAGTTACGTCAGGGACAGCTATAATTCACCCCTCCACTTT. Translation gives CASSYVRDSYNSPLHF.

V gene TRBV5-6 combines with J gene TRBJ2-5; perhaps TRBD1 as D (5 bases). V gave up 3 bases and J gave up 3 bases, with 24 bases separating them. The CDR3 is made up of 18 amino acids. Germline CDR1 reads SGHDT; CDR2 reads YYEEEE. The CDR3 region has the DNA TGTGCCAGCAGCTCGTTAAGAATTGACAGCCGCCCCGAAGAGACCCAGTACTTC. It translates to CASSSLRIDSRPEETQYF.

The rearrangement joins TRBV5-5 to TRBJ1-4; 7 bases are shared with TRBD1. This CDR3 is 16 amino acids long. V dropped 2 bases and J dropped 0; count of bases not matched to a gene: 4. Germline V gene lookup returns CDR1 SGHKS and CDR2 YYEKEE (reference sequence). This chain's CDR3 is CASSLDQGATNEKLFF. The CDR3 DNA reads as TGTGCCAGCAGCTTAGACCAGGGGGCAACTAATGAAAAACTGTTTTTT.

The chain carries TRBV5-1 and TRBJ1-2; 8 nucleotides align to TRBD1. The CDR3 is 15 residues long. After removal of 0 bases from V and 7 bases from J, the junction contained 8 bases not matched to a gene. Germline CDR1 reads SGHRS; CDR2 reads YFSETQ. The CDR3: CASSLDPGGGTGYTF. In DNA form, the CDR3 reads TGCGCCAGCAGCTTGGATCCAGGGGGCGGTACTGGCTACACCTTC.

The rearrangement uses TRBV10-3 and TRBJ2-7; TRBD2 might be the D (5 bases). Trimming removed 0 bases from V and 3 bases from J, with 6 bases in between. The CDR3 contains 13 residues. The V gene's germline CDR1 is ENHRY and CDR2 SYGVKD. CDR3 amino acids: CAISESGDYEQYF. The CDR3 DNA reads TGTGCCATCAGTGAGTCGGGAGACTACGAGCAGTACTTC.

The V and J genes are TRBV5-6 and TRBJ1-1; 7 nucleotides line up with TRBD1. Germline V gene lookup returns CDR1 SGHDT and CDR2 YYEEEE. The CDR3 length is 16 residues. V trimming: 2 bases; J trimming: 1 base; junction bases outside the gene matches: 8. The CDR3 DNA sequence: TGTGCCAGCAGCTTCCGACAGGGAACGGGGAACACTGAAGCTTTCTTT. It codes for CASSFRQGTGNTEAFF.

The genes are TRBV15 and TRBJ1-1, with TRBD1 matching 9 bases. The CDR3 is 21 amino acids. CDR1 LNHNV and CDR2 YYDKDF come from the germline V gene (reference sequence). The V gene end was trimmed by 0 bases and the J gene end by 1 base; junction bases not matched to a gene: 18. The CDR3 DNA follows: TGTGCCACCAGCAGAGAGACCCCCGGGCCGACAGGGGGATTTCCGAACACTGAAGCTTTCTTT. Protein product: CATSRETPGPTGGFPNTEAFF.

V usage is TRBV6-8 and J usage is TRBJ2-7; D remains unclear. CDR3 size: 15 residues. Looked up from germline, CDR1 is MNHGY and CDR2 is SAAAGT. Between the trimmed V and J ends, which lost 6 bases and 7 bases, there was a span of 22 bases. DNA for the CDR3: TGTGCCAGCAGGAGAGGCGATGTTGGCCCCGGAGAGCAGTACTTC. Its translation is CASRRGDVGPGEQYF.